The following is a TCR beta chain sequence with its context. Its antigen is as yet unknown. This sample is drawn from a study of cytomegalovirus exposure and HLA in healthy donors. Regarding the study as a whole: Cytomegalovirus association was assigned to about 150 TCR beta chains. Information on immune exposure was restricted to one variable (CMV serostatus).

PCR used 60 Vbeta primers and 13 Jbeta primers. Produced via immunoSEQ multiplex PCR; TCRdb's table is partial and in-frame only. This repertoire shows around 70,000 clones, 75% to 90% found once; its top ten account for 1.5% to 2.5%. The CDR3 runs 15 residues. The clonotype was recovered from a woman aged 25-40 years in good health and CMV-seronegative. The chain links TRBV21-1 to TRBJ2-1; TRBD2 is taken as the D call from the table, unchecked against the DNA. TRBV21-1 is assigned pseudogene status. The sample comprised PBMCs. The CDR3 DNA reads TGTGCCAGCAGCAAATCGATTAACCGGGACAATGAGCAGTTCTTC. It codes for CASSKSINRDNEQFF.